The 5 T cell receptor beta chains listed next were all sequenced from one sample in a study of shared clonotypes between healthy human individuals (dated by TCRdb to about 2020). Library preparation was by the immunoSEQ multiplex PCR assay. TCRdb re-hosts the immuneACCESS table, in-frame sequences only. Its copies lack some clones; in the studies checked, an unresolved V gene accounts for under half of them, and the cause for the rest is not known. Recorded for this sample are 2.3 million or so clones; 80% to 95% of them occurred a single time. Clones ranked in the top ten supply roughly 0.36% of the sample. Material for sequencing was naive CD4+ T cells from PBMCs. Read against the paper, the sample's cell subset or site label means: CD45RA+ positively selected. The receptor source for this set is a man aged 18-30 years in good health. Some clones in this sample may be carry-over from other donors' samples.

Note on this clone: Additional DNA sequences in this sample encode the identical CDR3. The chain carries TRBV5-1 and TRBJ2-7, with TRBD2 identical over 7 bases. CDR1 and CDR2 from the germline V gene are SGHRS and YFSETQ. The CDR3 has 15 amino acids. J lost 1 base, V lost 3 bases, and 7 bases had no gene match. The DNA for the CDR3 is TGCGCCAGCAGCTCGGGGGGTAGCGGGTCCTACGAGCAGTACTTC. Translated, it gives CASSSGGSGSYEQYF.

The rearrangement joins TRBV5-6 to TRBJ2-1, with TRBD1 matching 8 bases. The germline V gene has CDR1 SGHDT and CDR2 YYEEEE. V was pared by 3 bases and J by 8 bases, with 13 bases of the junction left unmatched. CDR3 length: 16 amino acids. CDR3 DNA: TGTGCCAGCAGCTCCTCAAGGACAGGGTTTTTTTATGAGCAGTTCTTC. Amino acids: CASSSSRTGFFYEQFF.

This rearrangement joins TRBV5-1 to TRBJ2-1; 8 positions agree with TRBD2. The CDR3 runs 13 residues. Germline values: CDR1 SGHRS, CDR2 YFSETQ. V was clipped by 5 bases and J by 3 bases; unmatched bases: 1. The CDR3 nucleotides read TGCGCCAGCAGGCGGGAGGACTACAATGAGCAGTTCTTC. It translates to CASRREDYNEQFF.

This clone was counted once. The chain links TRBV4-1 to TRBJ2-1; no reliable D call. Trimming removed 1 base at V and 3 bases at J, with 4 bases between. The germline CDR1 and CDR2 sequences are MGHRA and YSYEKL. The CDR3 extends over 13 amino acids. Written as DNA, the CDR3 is TGCGCCAGCAGCCAAGCGTACTACAATGAGCAGTTCTTC. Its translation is CASSQAYYNEQFF.

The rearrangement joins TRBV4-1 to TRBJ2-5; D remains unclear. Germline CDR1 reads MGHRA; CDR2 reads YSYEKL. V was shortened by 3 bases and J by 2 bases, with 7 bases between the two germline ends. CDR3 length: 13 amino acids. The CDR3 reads CASSHQAQETQYF. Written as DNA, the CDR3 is TGCGCCAGCAGCCATCAAGCACAAGAGACCCAGTACTTC.